This TCR beta chain was obtained from a study of human CD8 memory T cell subsets. Broader study findings: Stem-like memory and precursor exhausted T cells, unlike effector memory cells, were similarly highly diverse. Minimal repertoire overlap was seen between stem-like memory T cells and precursor exhausted T cells. Higher diversity in stem-like memory T cells than in precursor exhausted T cells was suggested by Chao1 estimates.

The CDR3 contains 15 residues. Germline assignment: CDR1 SGDLS and CDR2 YYNGEE. A UMI-labeled 5' RACE approach was the method that produced the TCR beta libraries. TCRdb re-called the 5' RACE reads, yielding one record per CDR3 amino acid sequence without DNA. The sample data list about 10,000 distinct CDR3 sequences. On this clonotype: What it recognizes is unknown.

Phenotypically, stem-like memory CD8+ T cells (TSTEM) were characterized as CCR7+ PD-1- TIGIT-. The TCR was taken from a human donor in good health. The material sequenced was CD8+ stem-like memory T cells (TSCM and TCM) sorted from PBMCs. As to subset: stem-like memory CD8 T cells (TSTEM), CCR7+ PD-1- TIGIT-. This rearrangement joins TRBV9 to TRBJ2-2. CDR3 residues: CASSVEGSDPGELFF.